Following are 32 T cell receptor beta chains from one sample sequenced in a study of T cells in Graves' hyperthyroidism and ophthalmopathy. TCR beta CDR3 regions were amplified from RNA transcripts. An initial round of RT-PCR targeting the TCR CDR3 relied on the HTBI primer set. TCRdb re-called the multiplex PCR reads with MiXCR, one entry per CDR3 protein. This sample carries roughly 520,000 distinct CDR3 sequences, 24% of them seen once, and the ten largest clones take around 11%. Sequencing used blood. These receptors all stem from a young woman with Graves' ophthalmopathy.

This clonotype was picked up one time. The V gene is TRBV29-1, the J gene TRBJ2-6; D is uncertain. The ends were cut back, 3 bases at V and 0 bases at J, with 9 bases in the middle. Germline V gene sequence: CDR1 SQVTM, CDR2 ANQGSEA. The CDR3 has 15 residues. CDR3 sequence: CSVEDGISGANVLTF. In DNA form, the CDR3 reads TGCAGCGTTGAGGACGGAATCTCTGGGGCCAACGTCCTGACTTTC.

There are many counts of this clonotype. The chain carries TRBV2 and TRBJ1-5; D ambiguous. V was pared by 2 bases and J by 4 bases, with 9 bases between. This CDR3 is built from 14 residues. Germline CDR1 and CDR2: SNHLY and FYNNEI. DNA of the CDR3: TGTGCCAGCAGTGAAAGTCAGTGGAATCAGCCCCAGCATTTT. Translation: CASSESQWNQPQHF. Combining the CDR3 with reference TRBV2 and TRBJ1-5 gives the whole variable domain EPEVTQTPSHQVTQMGQEVILRCVPISNHLYFYWYRQILGQKVEFLVSFYNNEISEKSEIFDDQFSVERPDGSNFTLKIRSTKLEDSAMYFCASSESQWNQPQHFGDGTRLSIL.

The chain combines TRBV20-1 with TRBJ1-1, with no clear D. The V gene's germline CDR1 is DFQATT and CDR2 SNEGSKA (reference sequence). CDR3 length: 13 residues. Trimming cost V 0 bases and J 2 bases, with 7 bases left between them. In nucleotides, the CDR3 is TGCAGTGCTAGAGATGAGCCAAACACTGAAGCTTTCTTT. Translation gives CSARDEPNTEAFF.

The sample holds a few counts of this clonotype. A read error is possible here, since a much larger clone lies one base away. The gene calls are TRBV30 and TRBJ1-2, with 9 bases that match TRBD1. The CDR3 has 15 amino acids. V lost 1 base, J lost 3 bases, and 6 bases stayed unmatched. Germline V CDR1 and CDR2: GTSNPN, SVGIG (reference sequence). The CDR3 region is CAWSAGTGLDYGYTF. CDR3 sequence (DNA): TGTGCCTGGAGTGCCGGGACAGGGCTAGACTATGGCTACACCTTC. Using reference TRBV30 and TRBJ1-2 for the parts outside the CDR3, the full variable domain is SQTIHQWPATLVQPVGSPLSLECTVEGTSNPNLYWYRQAAGRGLQLLFYSVGIGQISSEVPQNLSASRPQDRQFILSSKKLLLSDSGFYLCAWSAGTGLDYGYTFGSGTRLTVV.

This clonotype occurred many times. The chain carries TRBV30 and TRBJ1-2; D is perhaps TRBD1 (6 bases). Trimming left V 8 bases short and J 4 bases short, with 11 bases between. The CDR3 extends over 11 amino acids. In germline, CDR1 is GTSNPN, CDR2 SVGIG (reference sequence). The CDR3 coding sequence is TGTGCCCGGGACACCTCCTATGGCTACACCTTC. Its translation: CARDTSYGYTF.

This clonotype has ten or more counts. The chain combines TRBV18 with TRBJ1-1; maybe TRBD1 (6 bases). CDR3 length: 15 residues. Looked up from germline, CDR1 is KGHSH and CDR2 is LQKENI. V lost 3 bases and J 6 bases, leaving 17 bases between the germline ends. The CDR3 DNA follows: TGTGCCAGCTCACCCAACCGGGACACCGTCTCTGAAGCTTTCTTT. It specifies CASSPNRDTVSEAFF. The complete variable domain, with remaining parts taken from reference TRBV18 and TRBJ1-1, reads NAGVMQNPRHLVRRRGQEARLRCSPMKGHSHVYWYRQLPEEGLKFMVYLQKENIIDESGMPKERFSAEFPKEGPSILRIQQVVRGDSAAYFCASSPNRDTVSEAFFGQGTRLTVV.

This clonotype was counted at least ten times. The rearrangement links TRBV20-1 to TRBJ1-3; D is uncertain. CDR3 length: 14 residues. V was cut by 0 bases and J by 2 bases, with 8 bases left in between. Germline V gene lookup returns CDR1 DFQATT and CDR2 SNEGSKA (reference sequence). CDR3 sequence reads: CSARDSETGNTIYF. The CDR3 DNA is TGCAGTGCTAGAGATTCAGAGACTGGAAACACCATATATTTT.

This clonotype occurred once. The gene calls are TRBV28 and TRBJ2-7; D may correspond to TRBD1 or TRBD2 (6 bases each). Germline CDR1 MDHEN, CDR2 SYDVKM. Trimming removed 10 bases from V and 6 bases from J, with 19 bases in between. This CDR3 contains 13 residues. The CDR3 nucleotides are TGTGCCACCCTGGCCGGGGGCCGTGCCGAGCAGTACTTC. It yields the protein CATLAGGRAEQYF. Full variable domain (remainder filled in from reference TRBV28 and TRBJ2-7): DVKVTQSSRYLVKRTGEKVFLECVQDMDHENMFWYRQDPGLGLRLIYFSYDVKMKEKGDIPEGYSVSREKKERFSLILESASTNQTSMYLCATLAGGRAEQYFGPGTRLTVT.

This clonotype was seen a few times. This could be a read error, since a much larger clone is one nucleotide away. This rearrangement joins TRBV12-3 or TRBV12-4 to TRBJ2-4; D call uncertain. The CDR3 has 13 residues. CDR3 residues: CASSYNTKNIKYF. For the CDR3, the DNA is TGTGCCAGCAGTTACAATACCAAAAACATTAAGTACTTC.

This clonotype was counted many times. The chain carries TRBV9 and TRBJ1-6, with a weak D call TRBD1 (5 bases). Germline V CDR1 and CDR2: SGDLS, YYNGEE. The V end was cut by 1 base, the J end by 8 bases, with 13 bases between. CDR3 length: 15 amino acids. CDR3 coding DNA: TGTGCCAGCAGCGTAAGTGGAGGGGAGGATTCACCCCTCCACTTT. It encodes CASSVSGGEDSPLHF. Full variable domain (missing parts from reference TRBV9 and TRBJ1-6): DSGVTQTPKHLITATGQRVTLRCSPRSGDLSVYWYQQSLDQGLQFLIQYYNGEERAKGNILERFSAQQFPDLHSELNLSSLELGDSALYFCASSVSGGEDSPLHFGNGTRLTVT.

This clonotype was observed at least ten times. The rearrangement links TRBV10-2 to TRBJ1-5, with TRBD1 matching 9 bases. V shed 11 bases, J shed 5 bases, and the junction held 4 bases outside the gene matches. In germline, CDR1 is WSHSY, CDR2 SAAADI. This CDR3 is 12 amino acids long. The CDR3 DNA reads TGCGCCGGAGGGACAGGGCATCAGCCCCAGCATTTT. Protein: CAGGTGHQPQHF.

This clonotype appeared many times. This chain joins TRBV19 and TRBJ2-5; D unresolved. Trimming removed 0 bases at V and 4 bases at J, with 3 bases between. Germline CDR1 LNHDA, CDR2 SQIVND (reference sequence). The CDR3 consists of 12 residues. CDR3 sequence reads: CASSIEGETQYF. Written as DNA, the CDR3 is TGTGCCAGTAGTATAGAAGGAGAGACCCAGTACTTC.

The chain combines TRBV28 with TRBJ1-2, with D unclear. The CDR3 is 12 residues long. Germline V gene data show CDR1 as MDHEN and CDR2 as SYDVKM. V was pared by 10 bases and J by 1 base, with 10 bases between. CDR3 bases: TGTGCCATCCCCCGGGGTAACTATGGCTACACCTTC. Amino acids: CAIPRGNYGYTF.

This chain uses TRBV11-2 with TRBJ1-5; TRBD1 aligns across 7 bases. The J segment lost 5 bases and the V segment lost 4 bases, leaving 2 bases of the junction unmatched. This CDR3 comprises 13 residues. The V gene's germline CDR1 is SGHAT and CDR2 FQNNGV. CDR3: CASSYTGDQPQHF. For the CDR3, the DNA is TGTGCCAGCAGCTATACAGGGGATCAGCCCCAGCATTTT.

CDR3 bases: TGTGCCAGCAGTGGAACAGGGGGACACACCTACGAGCAGTACTTC. Its protein is CASSGTGGHTYEQYF. This rearrangement joins TRBV6-2 or TRBV6-3 to TRBJ2-7; 8 nucleotides align to TRBD1. Germline V gene sequence: CDR1 MNHEY, CDR2 SVGEGT. V lost 5 bases, J lost 2 bases, and 8 bases stayed unmatched. The CDR3 loop spans 15 amino acids.

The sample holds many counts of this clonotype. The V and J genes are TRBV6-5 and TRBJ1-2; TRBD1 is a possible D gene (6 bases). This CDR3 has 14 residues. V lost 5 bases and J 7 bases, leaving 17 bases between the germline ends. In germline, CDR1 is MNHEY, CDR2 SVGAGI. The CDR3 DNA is TGTGCCAGCAGTCGGGACACCCGGAACGGTGGCTACACCTTC. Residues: CASSRDTRNGGYTF.

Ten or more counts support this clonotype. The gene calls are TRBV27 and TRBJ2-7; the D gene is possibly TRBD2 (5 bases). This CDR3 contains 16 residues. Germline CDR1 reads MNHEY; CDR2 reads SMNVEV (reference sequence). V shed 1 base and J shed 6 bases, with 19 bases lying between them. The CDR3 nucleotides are TGTGCCAGCAGTTTATTCGCCGGGGTGACACGAGGCGAGCAGTACTTC. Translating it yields CASSLFAGVTRGEQYF.

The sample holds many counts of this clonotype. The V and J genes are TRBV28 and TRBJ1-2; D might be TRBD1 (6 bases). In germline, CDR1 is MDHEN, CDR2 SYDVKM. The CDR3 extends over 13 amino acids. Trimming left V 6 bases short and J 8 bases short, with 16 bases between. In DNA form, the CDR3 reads TGTGCCAGCAGAGGTGCAGGGGTCGGCGGCTACACCTTC. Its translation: CASRGAGVGGYTF.

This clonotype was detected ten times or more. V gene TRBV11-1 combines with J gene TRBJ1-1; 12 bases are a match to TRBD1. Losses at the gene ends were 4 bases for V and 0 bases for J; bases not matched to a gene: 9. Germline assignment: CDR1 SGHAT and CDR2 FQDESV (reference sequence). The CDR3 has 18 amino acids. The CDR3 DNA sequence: TGTGCCAGCAGCTCCCCAGCGGGACAGGGGGCCTTGAACACTGAAGCTTTCTTT. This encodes CASSSPAGQGALNTEAFF.

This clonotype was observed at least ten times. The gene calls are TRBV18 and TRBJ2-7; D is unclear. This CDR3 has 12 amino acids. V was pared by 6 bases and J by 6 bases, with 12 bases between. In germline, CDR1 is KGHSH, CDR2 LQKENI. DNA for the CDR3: TGTGCCAGCTCGCCGGGTTCTTTCGAGCAGTACTTC. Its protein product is CASSPGSFEQYF. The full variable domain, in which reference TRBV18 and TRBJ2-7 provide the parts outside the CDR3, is NAGVMQNPRHLVRRRGQEARLRCSPMKGHSHVYWYRQLPEEGLKFMVYLQKENIIDESGMPKERFSAEFPKEGPSILRIQQVVRGDSAAYFCASSPGSFEQYFGPGTRLTVT.

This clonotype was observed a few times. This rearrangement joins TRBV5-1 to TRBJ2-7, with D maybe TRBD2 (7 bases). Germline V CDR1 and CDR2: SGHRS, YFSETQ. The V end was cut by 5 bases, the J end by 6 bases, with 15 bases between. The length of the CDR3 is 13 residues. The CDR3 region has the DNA TGCGCCAGCAGTGCGGGGGCCCCGCCCGAGCAGTACTTC. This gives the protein CASSAGAPPEQYF.

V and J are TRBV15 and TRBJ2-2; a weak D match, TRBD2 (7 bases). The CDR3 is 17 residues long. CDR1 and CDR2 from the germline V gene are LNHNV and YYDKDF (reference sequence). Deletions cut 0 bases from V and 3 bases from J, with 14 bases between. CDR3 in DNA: TGTGCCACCAGCAGAGATCGGGGGGCACGGGACACCGGGGAGCTGTTTTTT. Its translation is CATSRDRGARDTGELFF.

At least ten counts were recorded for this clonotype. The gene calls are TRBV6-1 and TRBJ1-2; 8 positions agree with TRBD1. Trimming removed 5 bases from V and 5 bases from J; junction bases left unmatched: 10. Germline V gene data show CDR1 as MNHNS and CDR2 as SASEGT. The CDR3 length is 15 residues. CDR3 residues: CASSRTGQVMYGYTF. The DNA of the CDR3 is TGTGCCAGCAGTAGGACAGGGCAGGTCATGTATGGCTACACCTTC.

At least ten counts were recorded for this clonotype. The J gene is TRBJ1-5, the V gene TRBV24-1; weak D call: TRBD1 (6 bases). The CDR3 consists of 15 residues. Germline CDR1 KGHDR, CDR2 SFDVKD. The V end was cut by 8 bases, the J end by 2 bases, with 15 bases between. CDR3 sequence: CATILRGGGNQPQHF. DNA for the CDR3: TGTGCCACCATTCTACGGGGGGGCGGCAATCAGCCCCAGCATTTT.

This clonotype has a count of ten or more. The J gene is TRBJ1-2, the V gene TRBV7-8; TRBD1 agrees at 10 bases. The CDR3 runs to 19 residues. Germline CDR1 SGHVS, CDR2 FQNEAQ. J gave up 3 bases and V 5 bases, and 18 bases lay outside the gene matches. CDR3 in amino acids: CASSPRWDRGWVSDYGYTF. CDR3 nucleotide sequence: TGTGCCAGCAGCCCAAGATGGGACAGGGGCTGGGTATCAGACTATGGCTACACCTTC.

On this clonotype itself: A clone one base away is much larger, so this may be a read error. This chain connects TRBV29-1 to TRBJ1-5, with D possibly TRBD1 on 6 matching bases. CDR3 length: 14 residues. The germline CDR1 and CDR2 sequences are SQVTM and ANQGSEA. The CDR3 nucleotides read TGCAGCCCTGGGGGGCTTGACCTCAATCAGCCCCAGCAGTTT. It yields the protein CSPGGLDLNQPQQF. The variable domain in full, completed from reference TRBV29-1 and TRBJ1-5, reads SAVISQKPSRDICQRGTSLTIQCQVDSQVTMMFWYRQQPGQSLTLIATANQGSEATYESGFVIDKFPISRPNLTFSTLTVSNMSPEDSSIYLCSPGGLDLNQPQQFGDGTRLSIL.

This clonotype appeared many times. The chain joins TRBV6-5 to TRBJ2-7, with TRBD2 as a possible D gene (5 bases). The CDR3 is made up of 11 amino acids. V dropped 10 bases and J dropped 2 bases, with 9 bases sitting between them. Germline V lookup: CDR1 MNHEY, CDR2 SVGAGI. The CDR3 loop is CATDGTYEQYF. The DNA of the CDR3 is TGTGCCACCGACGGGACCTACGAGCAGTACTTC.

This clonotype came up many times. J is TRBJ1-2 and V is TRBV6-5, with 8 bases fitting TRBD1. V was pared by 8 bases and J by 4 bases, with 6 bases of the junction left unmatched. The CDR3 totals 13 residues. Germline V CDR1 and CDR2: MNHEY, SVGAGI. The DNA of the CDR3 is TGTGCCAGCGGTACCACAGGGGGCTATGGCTACACCTTC. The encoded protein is CASGTTGGYGYTF.

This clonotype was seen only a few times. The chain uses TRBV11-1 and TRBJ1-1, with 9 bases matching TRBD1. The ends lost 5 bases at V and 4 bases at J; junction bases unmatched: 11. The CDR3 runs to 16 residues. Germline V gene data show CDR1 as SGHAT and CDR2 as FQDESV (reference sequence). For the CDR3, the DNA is TGTGCCAGCAGCCCCGGGACAGGGCTTCAAAGCACTGAAGCTTTCTTT. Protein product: CASSPGTGLQSTEAFF.

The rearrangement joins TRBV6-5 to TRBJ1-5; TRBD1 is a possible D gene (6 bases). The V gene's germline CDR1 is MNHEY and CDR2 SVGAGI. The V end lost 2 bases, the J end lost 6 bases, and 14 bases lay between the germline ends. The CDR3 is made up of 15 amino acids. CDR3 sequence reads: CASSYLQGMRQPQHF. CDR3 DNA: TGTGCCAGCAGTTACCTCCAGGGGATGCGTCAGCCCCAGCATTTT.

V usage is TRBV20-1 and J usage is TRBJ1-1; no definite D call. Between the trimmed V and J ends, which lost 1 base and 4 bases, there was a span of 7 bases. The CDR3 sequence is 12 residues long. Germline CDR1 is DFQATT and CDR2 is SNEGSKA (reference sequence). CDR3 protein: CSARVGFTEAFF. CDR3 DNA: TGCAGTGCTAGAGTGGGGTTCACTGAAGCTTTCTTT.

The CDR3 spells CASSWGDSLAGELFF. The CDR3 nucleotides read TGTGCCAGCAGCTGGGGGGACAGCCTGGCAGGGGAGCTGTTTTTT. The V and J genes are TRBV5-6 and TRBJ2-2; tentative D call: TRBD1 (7 bases). Germline V lookup: CDR1 SGHDT, CDR2 YYEEEE. This CDR3 spans 15 amino acids. V was clipped by 3 bases and J by 8 bases, with 17 bases between them.